This is a list of T cell receptor beta chains from one sample in a study of shared clonotypes between healthy human individuals. Only in-frame clones appear in the TCRdb table, and some are missing; sequencing was by immunoSEQ multiplex PCR. The data hold fewer than 2.5 million clones, with roughly 93% observed a single time. The sequenced sample was naive CD4+ T cells from PBMCs. The receptors stem from a man aged 18 to 30 in good health. Some clones in this sample may be carry-over from other donors' samples. The CDR3 runs from the conserved cysteine through the conserved F or W. The order of the fields is clone size, J gene, V gene, D gene, CDR3 DNA, CDR3 protein. A D gene is named only where the DNA matches it firmly. Clone size is stated in some rows and not others, as once, few, many or a class when expanded.

NA | TRBJ2-1 | TRBV5-1 | TRBD2 | TGCGCCAGCAGCTTGGATGTGGGACTAGCGGGTGGTGAGCAGTTCTTC | CASSLDVGLAGGEQFF
NA | TRBJ2-3 | TRBV15 | TRBD1 | TGTGCCACCAGCAGAGACCGGGCCAGGGGGAGCACAGATACGCAGTATTTT | CATSRDRARGSTDTQYF
NA | TRBJ2-7 | TRBV5-4 | NA | TGTGCCAGCAGCTTGGCCGCCCCGGGGGAGCAGTACTTC | CASSLAAPGEQYF
NA | TRBJ2-3 | TRBV5-4 | TRBD2 | TGTGCCAGCAGCTTTAGGGAGACTAGCGCCCCCACAGATACGCAGTATTTT | CASSFRETSAPTDTQYF
NA | TRBJ1-4 | TRBV27 | NA | TGTGCCAGCAGGAAGCCAGGAGAGCTTGGACCGCTTGATGAAAAACTGTTTTTT | CASRKPGELGPLDEKLFF
NA | TRBJ2-7 | TRBV4-2 | TRBD1 | TGTGCCAGCAGCCCTCGGACAGGCCCCTACGAGCAGTACTTC | CASSPRTGPYEQYF
NA | TRBJ2-7 | TRBV5-1 | NA | TGCGCCAGCAGCTTGGGCCCAACCAACGAGCAGTACTTC | CASSLGPTNEQYF
NA | TRBJ2-5 | TRBV7-2 | NA | TGTGCCAGCAGCCCTGGACATTTTCAAGAGACCCAGTACTTC | CASSPGHFQETQYF
NA | TRBJ1-3 | TRBV4-3 | NA | TGCGCCAGCAGCCAAGATAGAGGAAACACCATATATTTT | CASSQDRGNTIYF
NA | TRBJ2-1 | TRBV7-3 | NA | TGTGCCAGCAGCCTGTTGTCCCCCCCGGCCGATGAGCAGTTCTTC | CASSLLSPPADEQFF
NA | TRBJ1-4 | TRBV28 | TRBD1 | TGTGCCAGCAGCGTGGGGGGGACAGGGCCTGAAAAACTGTTTTTT | CASSVGGTGPEKLFF
NA | TRBJ1-2 | TRBV28 | NA | TGTGCCAGCAGTTCCCTCCGAGTCAATGGCTACACCTTC | CASSSLRVNGYTF
NA | TRBJ1-5 | TRBV18 | TRBD1 | TGTGCCAGCTCACCACAGGGGGCGAGCAATCAGCCCCAGCATTTT | CASSPQGASNQPQHF
NA | TRBJ2-5 | TRBV7-6 | NA | TGTGCCAGCAGCTCGGAAGCGGCAGAGACCCAGTACTTC | CASSSEAAETQYF
NA | TRBJ1-5 | TRBV28 | NA | TGTGCCAGCAGTTTCCCCCCAGGGCCGGGACAGCCCCAGCATTTT | CASSFPPGPGQPQHF
few | TRBJ2-2 | TRBV7-3 | NA | TGTGCCAGCAGCTTAACCGGGGCCAACACCGGGGAGCTGTTTTTT | CASSLTGANTGELFF
once | TRBJ2-5 | TRBV15 | NA | TGTGCCACCAGCAGAGTCGCTGGAACAGGGAGTGATCGGACCCAGTACTTC | CATSRVAGTGSDRTQYF
NA | TRBJ1-1 | TRBV5-5 | NA | TGTGCCAGCCTCCTGAGGGTATGGAACACTGAAGCTTTCTTT | CASLLRVWNTEAFF